These 22 T cell receptor beta chains originate from one sample sequenced in a study of blood T cell repertoires in COVID-19. The repertoire was sequenced with immunoSEQ multiplex PCR; TCRdb's copy has only in-frame clones and lacks some. The sample contains some 200,000 clones, 70% to 90% of which appear only once. Sequencing was done on a sample of peripheral blood. The receptors shown here come from a woman older than 75 with acute or convalescent COVID-19.

CDR3 DNA: TGTGCCAGCAGCTCCTTCTCACCAGGGGAAAACACCATATATTTT. It codes for CASSSFSPGENTIYF. The chain employs TRBV7-2 and TRBJ1-3; D is perhaps TRBD1 (6 bases). The CDR3 has 15 residues. Trimming took 4 bases from V and 6 from J, leaving 16 bases between them. Germline CDR1 and CDR2: SGHTA and FQGNSA.

This chain uses TRBV9 with TRBJ1-2; 9 nucleotides align to TRBD1. After removal of 5 bases from V and 1 base from J, the junction contained 6 bases not matched to a gene. Germline V gives CDR1 SGDLS, CDR2 YYNGEE. This CDR3 spans 15 amino acids. This CDR3 is CASSEMDRGNYGYTF. Here the CDR3 DNA reads TGTGCCAGCAGTGAAATGGACAGGGGTAACTATGGCTACACCTTC.

The genes are TRBV5-1 and TRBJ1-5; 7 bases are shared with TRBD1. Germline trimming cut 0 bases from V and 6 bases from J; bases unmatched to any gene: 6. This CDR3 has 15 residues. The V gene's germline CDR1 is SGHRS and CDR2 YFSETQ. The DNA for the CDR3 is TGCGCCAGCAGCTTGGGTGAGCAGGGGGGTCAGCCCCAGCATTTT. Protein product: CASSLGEQGGQPQHF.

The rearrangement links TRBV7-2 to TRBJ1-5, with 8 positions matching TRBD1. The germline V gene has CDR1 SGHTA and CDR2 FQGNSA. This CDR3 has 15 amino acids. V lost 5 bases, J lost 3 bases, and 6 bases stayed unmatched. The CDR3 is CASSRDRGFNQPQHF. The CDR3 bases are TGTGCCAGCAGCCGTGACAGGGGATTCAATCAGCCCCAGCATTTT.

The chain joins TRBV5-4 to TRBJ2-7; 7 positions match TRBD1. Germline loops: CDR1 SGHNT, CDR2 YYREEE (reference sequence). The CDR3 runs to 14 residues. With V trimmed by 4 bases and J by 2 bases, 6 bases remained unmatched. CDR3 in amino acids: CASSTQTGPYEQYF. CDR3 nucleotide sequence: TGTGCCAGCAGCACGCAGACAGGGCCCTACGAGCAGTACTTC.

The chain links TRBV24-1 to TRBJ1-2; TRBD1 might be the D (6 bases). Per germline, CDR1 KGHDR and CDR2 SFDVKD. Trimming removed 3 bases from V and 7 bases from J, with 14 bases in between. CDR3 length: 14 residues. CDR3 nucleotide sequence: TGTGCCACCAGTGATCCCATGGCCAGGGGTGGCTACACCTTC. The encoded protein is CATSDPMARGGYTF.

V is TRBV6-5 and J is TRBJ1-2; 9 bases match TRBD1. The CDR3 totals 15 residues. V was pared by 2 bases and J by 7 bases, with 8 bases of the junction left unmatched. Germline-derived CDR1 and CDR2 are MNHEY and SVGAGI. The CDR3 sequence: CASSYRRGQGGGYTF. In DNA, the CDR3 is TGTGCCAGCAGTTACCGGCGGGGACAGGGTGGTGGCTACACCTTC.

The chain recombines TRBV9 with TRBJ1-6; 7 nucleotides agree with TRBD1. There are 15 residues in the CDR3. The germline V gene has CDR1 SGDLS and CDR2 YYNGEE. V lost 4 bases and J lost 5; bases outside the gene matches: 6. Written as DNA, the CDR3 is TGTGCCAGCAGCCCCCAGACAGGGAATAATTCACCCCTCCACTTT. Protein: CASSPQTGNNSPLHF.

This clone has only one observation. The chain is built from TRBV6-5 and TRBJ2-1; 10 bases align to TRBD2. Germline V gene data show CDR1 as MNHEY and CDR2 as SVGAGI. The CDR3 spans 15 residues. The trim removed 6 bases at V and 5 bases at J, leaving 7 bases unmatched. The CDR3, as DNA: TGTGCCAGCAGCCCGGGGACTAGCGCCCACAATGAGCAGTTCTTC. As protein: CASSPGTSAHNEQFF.

The V call is TRBV25-1, the J call TRBJ1-4; D possibly corresponds to TRBD1 (5 bases). V lost 0 bases to trimming and J lost 4 bases, with 12 bases between them. Germline V gene data show CDR1 as MGHDK and CDR2 as SYGVNS. This CDR3 comprises 16 residues. The CDR3 bases are TGTGCCAGCAGTGAATACCGACAGAGCCTTAATGAAAAACTGTTTTTT. Translating it yields CASSEYRQSLNEKLFF.

This clone was seen only once. This chain joins TRBV6-5 and TRBJ2-3; 7 bases line up with TRBD1. CDR1 is MNHEY and CDR2 is SVGAGI in the germline V gene. After removal of 6 bases from V and 4 bases from J, the junction contained 10 bases not matched to a gene. The length of the CDR3 is 15 residues. CDR3 residues: CASRTQGVGADTQYF. In nucleotides, the CDR3 is TGTGCCAGCAGAACCCAGGGGGTAGGGGCAGATACGCAGTATTTT.

A few counts support this clone. CDR3 DNA: TGTGCCAGCAGTTTTAATTCCCGGAGGGGGAACACTGAAGCTTTCTTT. It specifies CASSFNSRRGNTEAFF. The chain employs TRBV27 and TRBJ1-1, with D possibly TRBD1 on 5 matching bases. This CDR3 spans 16 amino acids. Trimming left V 3 bases short and J 1 base short, with 15 bases between. CDR1 MNHEY and CDR2 SMNVEV come from the germline V gene (reference sequence).

This chain joins TRBV4-2 and TRBJ2-1, with 11 positions matching TRBD2. The germline V gene encodes CDR1 LGHNA and CDR2 YNFKEQ. J was trimmed by 6 bases and V by 2 bases; bases with no gene match: 3. The CDR3 has 15 amino acids. CDR3 loop: CASSQSSGRLNEQFF. CDR3 nucleotides: TGTGCCAGCAGCCAATCTAGCGGGAGGCTCAATGAGCAGTTCTTC.

The V gene is TRBV5-8, the J gene TRBJ2-3; 9 bases are a match to TRBD2. The CDR3 contains 15 residues. The junction had 4 bases not matched to a gene; V was cut back by 0 bases and J by 5 bases. CDR1 SGHTS and CDR2 YDEGEE come from the germline V gene. The CDR3 spells CASSLGGSGRDTQYF. The CDR3 DNA is TGTGCCAGCAGCTTGGGGGGTAGCGGGAGAGATACGCAGTATTTT.

V gene TRBV30 combines with J gene TRBJ1-5, with D possibly being TRBD1 (6 bases). Germline V lookup: CDR1 GTSNPN, CDR2 SVGIG (reference sequence). This CDR3 comprises 13 residues. V was clipped by 2 bases and J by 4 bases, with 9 bases between them. The DNA for the CDR3 is TGTGCCTGGAGTACCAGGGGAAATCAGCCCCAGCATTTT. This codes for CAWSTRGNQPQHF.

V is TRBV4-1 and J is TRBJ2-1, with D perhaps TRBD2 (5 bases). Germline V gives CDR1 MGHRA, CDR2 YSYEKL. V lost 0 bases to trimming and J lost 2 bases, with 11 bases between them. The CDR3 has 16 amino acids. CDR3 DNA sequence: TGCGCCAGCAGCCAAGAGCAACGGGGAACCTACAATGAGCAGTTCTTC. Translated, it gives CASSQEQRGTYNEQFF.

V usage is TRBV20-1 and J usage is TRBJ2-1; weak D call: TRBD1 (5 bases). The V gene's germline CDR1 is DFQATT and CDR2 SNEGSKA (reference sequence). V gave up 3 bases and J gave up 4 bases, with 10 bases separating them. The CDR3 has 13 amino acids. The CDR3 nucleotides read TGCAGTGCTAGTATGGGGCCTTACAATGAGCAGTTCTTC. Protein sequence: CSASMGPYNEQFF.

This clone was picked up one time. This chain uses TRBV29-1 with TRBJ2-5, with 8 bases that match TRBD2. Germline CDR1 and CDR2: SQVTM and ANQGSEA. The CDR3 is made up of 14 amino acids. The junction had 10 bases not matched to a gene; V was cut back by 7 bases and J by 3 bases. DNA of the CDR3: TGCAGCGCCCGACGGGGGGGGTTAGAAGAGACCCAGTACTTC. This gives the protein CSARRGGLEETQYF.

This chain uses TRBV27 with TRBJ1-6, with D unresolved. V dropped 5 bases and J dropped 7 bases, with 21 bases sitting between them. This CDR3 spans 17 amino acids. The V gene's germline CDR1 is MNHEY and CDR2 SMNVEV (reference sequence). The CDR3 bases are TGTGCCAGCAGTCTAAATGGCCCCCGGCAGGCGAATTCACCCCTCCACTTT. Encoded protein: CASSLNGPRQANSPLHF.

This clone was detected only a few times. The rearrangement links TRBV2 to TRBJ2-7; TRBD1 might be the D (6 bases). V was shortened by 7 bases and J by 7 bases, with 17 bases between the two germline ends. CDR3 size: 13 residues. Germline V gene lookup returns CDR1 SNHLY and CDR2 FYNNEI. DNA for the CDR3: TGTGCCAGCAACCGGGACACCGTGGGAGAGCAGTACTTC. The encoded protein is CASNRDTVGEQYF.

This sequence joins TRBV7-9 and TRBJ1-5; D may be TRBD1 (6 bases). The germline V gene has CDR1 SEHNR and CDR2 FQNEAQ (reference sequence). Trimming removed 5 bases at V and 0 bases at J, with 17 bases between. This CDR3 contains 17 residues. This CDR3 reads CASSPSGTLYSNQPQHF. The CDR3 DNA reads TGTGCCAGCAGCCCTTCTGGGACACTTTATAGCAATCAGCCCCAGCATTTT.

J is TRBJ1-5 and V is TRBV6-5; 9 bases line up with TRBD1. This CDR3 is 14 amino acids long. V gave up 6 bases and J gave up 3 bases; unmatched junction bases: 3. CDR1 and CDR2 from the germline V gene are MNHEY and SVGAGI. CDR3 sequence reads: CASRGQGNNQPQHF. CDR3 sequence (DNA): TGTGCCAGCAGGGGACAGGGAAACAATCAGCCCCAGCATTTT.